The 3 T cell receptor beta chains below come from one sample, sequenced in a study of cytomegalovirus exposure and HLA in healthy donors. This table comes from immunoSEQ multiplex PCR, and its TCRdb copy is limited to in-frame clones, with some not included. The sample carries 130,000 or so clones, about 90% recorded once. The sequenced material came from PBMCs. Source of these receptors: a man younger than 45 in good health and CMV-seronegative.

This chain connects TRBV18 to TRBJ1-1; 7 nucleotides line up with TRBD1. Per the germline V gene, CDR1 is KGHSH and CDR2 is LQKENI. V shed 1 base, J shed 7 bases, and the junction held 9 bases outside the gene matches. This CDR3 has 15 amino acids. CDR3 sequence: CASSPQGRGEDEAFF. For the CDR3, the DNA is TGTGCCAGCTCACCACAAGGCAGGGGGGAGGATGAAGCTTTCTTT.

As to this clone: Other DNA sequences in the same sample also yield this CDR3. The rearrangement joins TRBV7-9 to TRBJ1-1, with D possibly matching TRBD1 (5 bases). This CDR3 has 15 amino acids. The ends were cut back, 1 base at V and 0 bases at J, with 9 bases in the middle. CDR1 SEHNR and CDR2 FQNEAQ come from the germline V gene (reference sequence). The CDR3 DNA sequence: TGTGCCAGCAGCTTAGGTCAGGGTATGAACACTGAAGCTTTCTTT. It is translated as CASSLGQGMNTEAFF.

This chain links TRBV5-1 with TRBJ2-2; possible D gene TRBD1, 5 bases. Germline V gene lookup returns CDR1 SGHRS and CDR2 YFSETQ. V was shortened by 0 bases and J by 4 bases, with 7 bases between the two germline ends. The CDR3 has 14 residues. The DNA for the CDR3 is TGCGCCAGCAGCTTGGGACAGAGCACCGGGGAGCTGTTTTTT. Protein sequence: CASSLGQSTGELFF.